A selection of T cell receptor beta chains follows, all from one sample in a study of T cell responses to AZD1222 COVID-19 vaccine. The table came from immunoSEQ multiplex PCR; TCRdb's copy has only in-frame clones and leaves some out. Of 120,000 or so clones in the sample, around 87% were seen once. Sequencing used peripheral blood, obtained 28 days after the second AZD1222 dose. The receptors were sampled from an adult who received the AZD1222 COVID-19 vaccine. CDR3s include the opening cysteine and the closing phenylalanine or tryptophan. Each record gives: clone size, D gene, J gene, V gene, CDR3 protein, CDR3 DNA. A D gene is named only where the DNA matches it firmly. For some rows the clone size is stated as once, few or many, or as a class when expanded; others skip it.

>-|TRBD2|TRBJ2-3|TRBV11-3
CASSSEGRLAGSTDTQYF
TGTGCCAGCAGCTCGGAGGGTCGACTAGCGGGAAGCACAGATACGCAGTATTTT
>-|TRBD1|TRBJ1-6|TRBV18
CASSPKGGANSPLHF
TGTGCCAGCTCACCCAAAGGGGGCGCGAATTCACCCCTCCACTTT
>-|-|TRBJ2-7|TRBV7-2
CASSLAGGRGYEQYF
TGTGCCAGCAGCTTAGCGGGCGGGCGAGGATACGAGCAGTACTTC
>-|-|TRBJ2-2|TRBV7-2
CASSLGGFLGTGELFF
TGTGCCAGCAGCTTAGGCGGGTTCCTCGGGACCGGGGAGCTGTTTTTT
>-|-|TRBJ2-7|TRBV19
CASSIDRATLYEQYF
TGTGCCAGTAGTATAGATCGCGCGACACTCTACGAGCAGTACTTC
>-|-|TRBJ1-1|TRBV10-3
CAISVLTESEAFF
TGTGCCATCAGCGTTTTGACAGAATCTGAAGCTTTCTTT
>-|TRBD1|TRBJ1-1|TRBV7-9
CASGTGDTEAFF
TGTGCCAGCGGGACAGGCGACACTGAAGCTTTCTTT
>-|-|TRBJ2-7|TRBV10-3
CAISGDREEYYEQYF
TGTGCCATCAGTGGAGACAGGGAGGAGTACTACGAGCAGTACTTC
>-|-|TRBJ2-2|TRBV6-5
CASRETATNTGELFF
TGTGCCAGCAGAGAGACCGCCACGAACACCGGGGAGCTGTTTTTT
>-|-|TRBJ1-1|TRBV5-1
CASSLGLTNTEAFF
TGCGCCAGCAGCTTAGGACTGACGAACACTGAAGCTTTCTTT
>-|-|TRBJ2-7|TRBV27
CASSFGPYTYEQYF
TGTGCCAGCAGTTTTGGGCCGTATACCTACGAGCAGTACTTC
>-|-|TRBJ1-2|TRBV25-1
CASSESRGGQYREGYTF
TGTGCCAGCAGTGAATCGCGGGGGGGGCAATATAGGGAAGGCTACACCTTC
>-|TRBD1|TRBJ1-2|TRBV28
CASSAWTGTSYGYTF
TGTGCCAGCAGTGCGTGGACAGGGACTAGCTATGGCTACACCTTC
>-|-|TRBJ1-1|TRBV6-6
CASSRWEGGENTEAFF
TGTGCCAGCAGTCGCTGGGAAGGGGGGGAGAACACTGAAGCTTTCTTT
>-|TRBD1|TRBJ2-7|TRBV2
CASRETGAVYEQYF
TGTGCCAGCAGAGAGACAGGGGCCGTCTACGAGCAGTACTTC
>-|-|TRBJ1-2|TRBV2
CASSESWAYGYTF
TGTGCCAGCAGTGAGTCCTGGGCTTATGGCTACACCTTC
>once|TRBD1|TRBJ2-2|TRBV7-2
CASSSEWGQVGTGELFF
TGTGCCAGCAGCTCAGAATGGGGACAGGTGGGGACCGGGGAGCTGTTTTTT
>-|-|TRBJ2-7|TRBV6-2/TRBV6-3
CASSYGHSSYEQYF
TGTGCCAGCAGTTACGGGCACAGCTCCTACGAGCAGTACTTC
>once|-|TRBJ1-5|TRBV28
CASSLSPSVNQPQHF
TGTGCCAGCAGTTTATCACCGTCTGTCAATCAGCCCCAGCATTTT
>-|-|TRBJ1-2|TRBV7-9
CASSLGQNYGYTF
TGTGCCAGCAGCTTGGGTCAGAACTATGGCTACACCTTC
>-|-|TRBJ1-1|TRBV20-1
CSAREDLF
TGCAGTGCTAGGGAAGATCTCTTT
>-|-|TRBJ2-7|TRBV5-4
CASSLGQSYEQYF
TGTGCCAGCAGCTTGGGGCAGTCCTACGAGCAGTACTTC
>-|-|TRBJ2-2|TRBV18
CASSPPARSATGELFF
TGTGCCAGCTCACCACCGGCACGGTCGGCGACCGGGGAGCTGTTTTTT
>-|TRBD2|TRBJ2-2|TRBV4-2
CASSHYGGTNTGELFF
TGTGCCAGCAGCCATTACGGGGGGACGAACACCGGGGAGCTGTTTTTT
>-|-|TRBJ1-6|TRBV7-9
CASSFDSNNSPLHF
TGTGCCAGCAGCTTCGACAGCAACAATTCACCCCTCCACTTT
>-|-|TRBJ2-7|TRBV7-9
CASSLGGYYEQYF
TGTGCCAGCAGCTTAGGAGGGTACTACGAGCAGTACTTC
>-|TRBD1|TRBJ1-1|TRBV27
CASSLIVPNRGNTEAFF
TGTGCCAGCAGTTTAATCGTCCCGAACAGGGGGAACACTGAAGCTTTCTTT
>-|-|TRBJ1-1|TRBV2
CASSVSPRTPENTEAFF
TGTGCCAGCAGTGTTAGTCCTCGGACCCCTGAGAACACTGAAGCTTTCTTT
>once|TRBD2|TRBJ2-7|TRBV7-9
CASSLESGGIYEQYF
TGTGCCAGCAGCTTAGAAAGCGGGGGGATCTACGAGCAGTACTTC
>-|-|TRBJ1-1|TRBV2
CASSSIGIRTEAFF
TGTGCCAGCAGCTCGATCGGGATTCGGACTGAAGCTTTCTTT
>-|-|TRBJ1-5|TRBV7-2
CASSFEGGQPQHF
TGTGCCAGCAGCTTTGAGGGTGGGCAGCCCCAGCATTTT
>-|-|TRBJ1-4|TRBV6-5
CASRDPLNEKLFF
TGTGCCAGCAGGGACCCCCTTAATGAAAAACTGTTTTTT
>few|-|TRBJ2-5|TRBV5-6
CASSRSRGTQYF
TGTGCCAGCAGCCGGAGTCGGGGGACCCAGTACTTC
>-|-|TRBJ2-7|TRBV19
CASSTRDGAYEQYF
TGTGCCAGTAGTACTCGGGACGGGGCCTACGAGCAGTACTTC
>-|-|TRBJ1-2|TRBV3-1/TRBV3-2
CASSLGPQARTF
TGTGCCAGCAGCCTCGGCCCACAGGCCCGCACCTTC
>-|-|TRBJ1-1|TRBV6-4
CASSDRSNTEAFF
TGTGCCAGCAGTGACAGGTCGAACACTGAAGCTTTCTTT
>once|-|TRBJ2-5|TRBV18
CASSPEQVQETQYF
TGTGCCAGCTCACCGGAACAGGTCCAAGAGACCCAGTACTTC
>-|TRBD1|TRBJ1-3|TRBV10-3
CAITEGQGFGNTIYF
TGTGCCATCACCGAAGGACAGGGGTTTGGAAACACCATATATTTT
>-|-|TRBJ2-6|TRBV19
CASSLTTGRSSGANVLTF
TGTGCCAGTAGTTTAACGACAGGGAGGAGCTCTGGGGCCAACGTCCTGACTTTC
>-|-|TRBJ2-5|TRBV2
CASRPRGVAVVRETQYF
TGTGCCAGCAGACCCCGCGGAGTAGCGGTGGTGAGAGAGACCCAGTACTTC
>-|-|TRBJ1-6|TRBV28
CASSFRLKDSPLHF
TGTGCCAGCAGTTTTAGGCTGAAGGATTCACCCCTCCACTTT
>once|-|TRBJ2-5|TRBV18
CASSPLRPQETQYF
TGTGCCAGCTCACCACTCCGGCCTCAAGAGACCCAGTACTTC
>-|TRBD1|TRBJ2-2|TRBV6-2/TRBV6-3
CASSKRQGQGLWELFF
TGTGCCAGCAGTAAACGACAGGGACAGGGGTTGTGGGAGCTGTTTTTT
>-|-|TRBJ1-3|TRBV11-3
CASSLTGNTIYF
TGTGCCAGCAGCTTGACGGGAAACACCATATATTTT
>-|-|TRBJ1-6|TRBV4-1
CASSQVQVYNSPLHF
TGCGCCAGCAGCCAAGTACAGGTCTATAATTCACCCCTCCACTTT
>-|-|TRBJ2-5|TRBV30
CAWSARRGETQYF
TGTGCCTGGAGTGCGAGGAGGGGAGAGACCCAGTACTTC
>-|TRBD1|TRBJ2-5|TRBV4-3
CASSQKTGNGLVYGETQYF
TGCGCCAGCAGCCAAAAGACAGGGAACGGGCTCGTTTACGGCGAGACCCAGTACTTC
>-|-|TRBJ1-3|TRBV1
CTSSQAVQGAPGNTIYF
TGCACCAGCAGCCAAGCGGTCCAGGGGGCGCCGGGAAACACCATATATTTT
>-|TRBD2|TRBJ2-1|TRBV15
CATSRIAGGRYNEQFF
TGTGCCACCAGCAGAATAGCGGGGGGGCGATACAATGAGCAGTTCTTC